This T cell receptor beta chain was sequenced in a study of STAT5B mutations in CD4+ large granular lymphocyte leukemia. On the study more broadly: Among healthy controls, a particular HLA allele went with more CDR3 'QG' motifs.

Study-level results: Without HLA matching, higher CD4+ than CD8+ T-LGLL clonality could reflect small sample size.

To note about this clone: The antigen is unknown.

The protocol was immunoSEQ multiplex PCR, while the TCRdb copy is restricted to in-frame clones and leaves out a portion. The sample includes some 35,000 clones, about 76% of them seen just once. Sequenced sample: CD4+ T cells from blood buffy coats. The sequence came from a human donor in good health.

DNA for the CDR3: TGTGCCAGCAGTAGTCCCGACAGGCCCCTAAACTCCTACGAGCAGTACTTC. Translated: CASSSPDRPLNSYEQYF. The chain employs TRBV2 and TRBJ2-7; tentative D call: TRBD1 (6 bases). Deletions cut 5 bases from V and 0 bases from J, with 20 bases between. The germline V gene has CDR1 SNHLY and CDR2 FYNNEI. This CDR3 comprises 17 residues.